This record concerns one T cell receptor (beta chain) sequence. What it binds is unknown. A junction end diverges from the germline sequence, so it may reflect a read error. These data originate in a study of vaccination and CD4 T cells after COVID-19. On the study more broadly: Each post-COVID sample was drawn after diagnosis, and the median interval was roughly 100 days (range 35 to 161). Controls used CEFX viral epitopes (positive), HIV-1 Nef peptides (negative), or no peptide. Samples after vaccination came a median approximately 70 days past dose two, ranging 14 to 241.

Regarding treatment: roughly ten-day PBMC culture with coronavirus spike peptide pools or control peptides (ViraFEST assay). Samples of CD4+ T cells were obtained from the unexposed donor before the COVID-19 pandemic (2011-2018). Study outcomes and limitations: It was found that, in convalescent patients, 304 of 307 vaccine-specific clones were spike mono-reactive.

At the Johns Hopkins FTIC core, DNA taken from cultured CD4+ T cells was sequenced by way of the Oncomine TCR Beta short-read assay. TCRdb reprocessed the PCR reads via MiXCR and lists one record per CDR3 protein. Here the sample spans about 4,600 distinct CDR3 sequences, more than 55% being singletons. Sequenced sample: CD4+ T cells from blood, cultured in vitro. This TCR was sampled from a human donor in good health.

The CDR3 reads CASSLAAGLNYGYTF. CDR3 DNA sequence: TGCGCCAGCAGCTTGGCCGCAGGGCTAAACTATGGCTACACCTTC. The rearrangement links TRBV7-9 to TRBJ1-2, with D tentatively TRBD1 (5 bases). The CDR3 consists of 15 residues. CDR1 and CDR2 from the germline V gene are SEHNR and FQNEAQ (reference sequence).